This TCR beta chain was obtained from a study of cytomegalovirus exposure and HLA in healthy donors. Study results and limitations: Within an earlier analysis, most TCR beta V segments proved productive either about 90% or about 30% of the time. Later genetic work tied a missense DCLRE1C variant to beta-chain V and J trimming.

Among the donors, all were healthy bone marrow donors. This CDR3 region has 17 residues. Per the germline V gene, CDR1 is SGHVS and CDR2 is FQNEAQ. After removal of 0 bases from V and 0 bases from J, the junction contained 6 bases not matched to a gene. Details on this clone: Its antigen is unidentified.

Use of 60 Vbeta and 13 Jbeta primers characterized the PCR. Authors' methods: Per a later analysis, the number of unique TCR beta chains was around 80 million, of which around 9.9 million were shared. Assay used: immunoSEQ multiplex PCR; TCRdb lists only in-frame clones, some missing. The DNA gave D and trimming, while V, J and clone size come from that table. The table shows around 100,000 clones, with approximately 70% occurring only once. The genes are TRBV7-8 and TRBJ2-7, with TRBD1 matching over 9 bases. The sequenced sample consisted of PBMCs. This TCR was recovered from a man aged 35 to 55 in good health and CMV-seropositive. The CDR3 DNA sequence: TGTGCCAGCAGCTTAGCCGGGACAGGGCCCCCCTCCTACGAGCAGTACTTC. It codes for CASSLAGTGPPSYEQYF.